The rows below give T cell receptor beta chains drawn from one sample of a study of blood T cell repertoires in COVID-19. Measured with immunoSEQ multiplex PCR; TCRdb has only the in-frame clones, and not every one. The data hold fewer than 700,000 clones, with about 88% observed a single time. The sequenced sample consisted of peripheral blood. The receptors originated from a woman between 50 and 59 years old with COVID-19, enrolled during active disease. Both conserved end residues are part of each CDR3. A D gene is named only where the DNA matches it firmly. Clone size, where shown, is once, few, many, or a class for clones that have expanded.

D gene,clone size,J gene,V gene,CDR3 DNA,CDR3 protein
TRBD1,.,TRBJ1-2,TRBV28,TGTGCCAGCACCACAGGGGGCTATGGCTACACCTTC,CASTTGGYGYTF
.,.,TRBJ1-1,TRBV9,TGTGCCAGCAGCCCCCAGGGACTCGGGGCTGAAGCTTTCTTT,CASSPQGLGAEAFF
.,.,TRBJ1-2,TRBV30,TGTGCCTGGAGTGTAGGGTGGGAGGATGGCTACACCTTC,CAWSVGWEDGYTF
TRBD1,.,TRBJ1-4,TRBV5-1,TGCGCCAGCAGTCAACAGGGGGCAACTAATGAAAAACTGTTTTTT,CASSQQGATNEKLFF
TRBD1,.,TRBJ1-1,TRBV5-1,TGCGCCAGCGGTTTCTTAGCGGGACAGGGTCGGGCTGAAGCTTTCTTT,CASGFLAGQGRAEAFF
TRBD1,.,TRBJ2-7,TRBV13,TGTGCCAGCAGCCCCGGGACAGGGAACGAGCAGTACTTC,CASSPGTGNEQYF
.,.,TRBJ1-1,TRBV12-3/TRBV12-4,TGTGCCAGCAGTTTCCTCTCGAGAGCTTTCTTT,CASSFLSRAFF
.,once,TRBJ2-1,TRBV24-1,TGTGCCACCAGTGATTTTCCAATTGTCAATGAGCAGTTCTTC,CATSDFPIVNEQFF
TRBD2,.,TRBJ2-2,TRBV2,TGTGCCAGGGAAGTAGCGGGGGGGAGCACCGGGGAGCTGTTTTTT,CAREVAGGSTGELFF
.,.,TRBJ1-5,TRBV15,TGTGCCACCAGCAGAGATTGGAGGGCCTCCAATCAGCCCCAGCATTTT,CATSRDWRASNQPQHF
TRBD2,.,TRBJ2-7,TRBV9,TGTGCCAGCAGCGTCGATTTAGCGGGGCCTTCCTACGAGCAGTACTTC,CASSVDLAGPSYEQYF
.,.,TRBJ1-5,TRBV19,TGTGCCAGTGGAAAGGAGCGTAGTCCCGATAGCAATCAGCCCCAGCATTTT,CASGKERSPDSNQPQHF
TRBD2,once,TRBJ2-5,TRBV7-9,TGTGCCAGCAGCTCTGGGACTAGCGGGGGCGCGGGGACCCAGTACTTC,CASSSGTSGGAGTQYF
TRBD2,.,TRBJ2-5,TRBV11-2,TGTGCCAGCAGTCTCAGCGGGGGGGCAGTGACCCAGTACTTC,CASSLSGGAVTQYF
TRBD2,.,TRBJ2-1,TRBV5-1,TGCGCCCGCAGCGCGAGGGGCGGGGGGGCGTTTGAGCAGTTCTTC,CARSARGGGAFEQFF
.,.,TRBJ2-2,TRBV7-2,TGTGCCAGCAGCTTAGGGAGCCGCACCGGGGAGCTGTTTTTT,CASSLGSRTGELFF
TRBD1,.,TRBJ1-2,TRBV25-1,TGTGCCACTGCACGGGACAGGGACTATGGCTACACCTTC,CATARDRDYGYTF
.,.,TRBJ1-6,TRBV7-2,TGTGCCAGCAGCGTTGGACAGTATAATTCACCCCTCCACTTT,CASSVGQYNSPLHF
.,.,TRBJ2-1,TRBV19,TGTGCCAGTAGTCCCGAACGACAGGCCGGTGAGCAGTTCTTC,CASSPERQAGEQFF
.,.,TRBJ1-5,TRBV4-1,TGCGCCAGCAGCCAAGCCGTCGGGGGCAATCAGCCCCAGCATTTT,CASSQAVGGNQPQHF
TRBD1,.,TRBJ2-7,TRBV7-2,TGTGCCAGCAGCTTGGGGACAGGGCCCTACGAGCAGTACTTC,CASSLGTGPYEQYF
.,.,TRBJ1-4,TRBV18,TGTGCCAGCTCCACAGGGAATGAAAAACTGTTTTTT,CASSTGNEKLFF
TRBD1,.,TRBJ2-7,TRBV6-5,TGTGCCAGCGGCATGGGACAGCTCTCCTACGAGCAGTACTTC,CASGMGQLSYEQYF
.,.,TRBJ2-2,TRBV5-1,TGCGCCAGCAGCTTGGGGCGGGGCACGAACACCGGGGAGCTGTTTTTT,CASSLGRGTNTGELFF
TRBD1,.,TRBJ2-3,TRBV5-4,TGTGCCAGCAGCGCCCGGGACAGACACACAGATACGCAGTATTTT,CASSARDRHTDTQYF
.,.,TRBJ2-7,TRBV6-2/TRBV6-3,TGTGCCAGCAGTTACCCGCGCGAAAAAGCTCTGCGCGAGCAGTACTTC,CASSYPREKALREQYF
.,.,TRBJ2-1,TRBV7-9,TGTGCCAGCAGCCCACAGTCGAAGAGATACAATGAGCAGTTCTTC,CASSPQSKRYNEQFF
.,.,TRBJ1-5,TRBV2,TGTGCCAGCAGTGAATCCCGCAGTAAGAGCAATCAGCCCCAGCATTTT,CASSESRSKSNQPQHF
.,.,TRBJ2-5,TRBV20-1,TGCAGTGCTAGTTCGGTACCAAGAAGTATGCACCAGTACTTC,CSASSVPRSMHQYF
.,.,TRBJ1-1,TRBV10-3,TGTGCCATCAGAACTTCAGGGGAGCGAGGAGCTTTCTTT,CAIRTSGERGAFF
TRBD1,.,TRBJ1-5,TRBV7-2,TGTGCCAGCAGCCCGGGACAGGGGAGTCAGCCCCAGCATTTT,CASSPGQGSQPQHF
.,.,TRBJ2-1,TRBV5-1,TGCGCCAGCAGCTTGGGTACCTCGCTAGAGCAGTTCTTC,CASSLGTSLEQFF
TRBD1,.,TRBJ1-4,TRBV5-4,TGTGCCAGCAGCTGGGGACAGAATGAAAAACTGTTTTTT,CASSWGQNEKLFF
.,.,TRBJ1-3,TRBV28,TGTGCCAGCAGACGACCCAGCCAGGGCTCTGGAAACACCATATATTTT,CASRRPSQGSGNTIYF
.,.,TRBJ2-2,TRBV24-1,TGTGCCACGCAGGGGCCGAACACCGGGGAGCTGTTTTTT,CATQGPNTGELFF
TRBD1,.,TRBJ1-1,TRBV30,TGTGCCTGGAGCGGACAGGCGAAATACACTGAAGCTTTCTTT,CAWSGQAKYTEAFF
.,once,TRBJ1-2,TRBV19,TGTGCCAGTAGTGGCAGGACTAACTATGGCTACACCTTC,CASSGRTNYGYTF
.,.,TRBJ2-3,TRBV12-3/TRBV12-4,TGTGCCAGCAGTTTTTTTTTGGGACAAACGCAGTATTTT,CASSFFLGQTQYF
TRBD1,few,TRBJ2-7,TRBV7-9,TGTGCCAGCAGCTTAGGGCCTCCGGGACAGGGTTACGAGCAGTACTTC,CASSLGPPGQGYEQYF